These 27 T cell receptor beta chains share one sample of origin, sequenced in a study of blood T cell repertoires in COVID-19. Measured with immunoSEQ multiplex PCR; TCRdb has only the in-frame clones, and not every one. The sample has about 230,000 clones; approximately 88% are singletons. The source material was PBMCs or T cells enriched from blood (not recorded which). The source is a woman between 40 and 50 years old with acute COVID-19.

The J gene is TRBJ1-4, the V gene TRBV30; tentative D call: TRBD1 (6 bases). This CDR3 has 12 residues. The V and J ends lost 5 bases and 7 bases respectively, with 11 bases between them. Looked up from germline, CDR1 is GTSNPN and CDR2 is SVGIG (reference sequence). The CDR3 bases are TGTGCCTGGGGACAGCGTGGTGAAAAACTGTTTTTT. Its translation is CAWGQRGEKLFF.

The table lists this clone with a few counts. The rearrangement joins TRBV6-2 or TRBV6-3 to TRBJ2-5; TRBD2 matches at 9 bases. Trimming at V came to 6 bases and at J to 1 base, leaving 3 bases not matched to a gene. Per the germline V gene, CDR1 is MNHEY and CDR2 is SVGEGT. The CDR3 has 14 amino acids. The chain's CDR3 is CASSPSGAQETQYF. The CDR3 DNA is TGTGCCAGCAGCCCTAGCGGGGCCCAAGAGACCCAGTACTTC.

The chain uses TRBV18 and TRBJ1-1; 7 bases match TRBD1. CDR3 length: 16 residues. With V trimmed by 4 bases and J by 2 bases, 10 bases remained unmatched. Per germline, CDR1 KGHSH and CDR2 LQKENI. The CDR3 is CASSLPWTGFNTEAFF. The CDR3 DNA reads TGTGCCAGCTCACTTCCCTGGACAGGTTTCAACACTGAAGCTTTCTTT. Supplemented by reference TRBV18 and TRBJ1-1, the full variable domain reads NAGVMQNPRHLVRRRGQEARLRCSPMKGHSHVYWYRQLPEEGLKFMVYLQKENIIDESGMPKERFSAEFPKEGPSILRIQQVVRGDSAAYFCASSLPWTGFNTEAFFGQGTRLTVV.

On this clone itself: A junction end diverges from the germline sequence, so it may reflect a read error. The gene calls are TRBV5-1 and TRBJ2-1, with 15 bases matching TRBD2. This CDR3 is 16 amino acids long. CDR1 is SGHRS and CDR2 is YFSETQ in the germline V gene. This CDR3 reads CASSLGLAGGINEQFF. The DNA for the CDR3 is TGCGCCAGCAGTTTGGGACTAGCGGGGGGTATTAATGAGCAGTTCTTC.

This clone occurred once. The chain links TRBV5-1 to TRBJ1-1, with 9 positions matching TRBD1. V lost 1 base to trimming and J lost 8 bases; unmatched junction nucleotides: 3. The CDR3 is 13 residues long. Per germline, CDR1 SGHRS and CDR2 YFSETQ. This CDR3 is CASSLYRGREAFF. The DNA of the CDR3 is TGCGCCAGCAGCTTGTACAGGGGGCGGGAAGCTTTCTTT.

V is TRBV10-1 and J is TRBJ1-6; D is perhaps TRBD1 (5 bases). This CDR3 spans 22 amino acids. The germline V gene encodes CDR1 WNHNN and CDR2 SYGVQD (reference sequence). With 3 bases removed from V and 8 bases from J, the gap between germline ends came to 35 bases. The CDR3 sequence is CASSEQVSCSGGSRGPDSPLHF. The CDR3 DNA is TGCGCCAGCAGTGAACAGGTCTCGTGTTCTGGGGGGTCCCGGGGTCCCGATTCACCCCTCCACTTT.

V gene TRBV30 combines with J gene TRBJ1-1; D is perhaps TRBD1 (5 bases). CDR1 is GTSNPN and CDR2 is SVGIG in the germline V gene (reference sequence). V was cut by 2 bases and J by 6 bases, with 22 bases left in between. This CDR3 has 16 amino acids. The chain's CDR3 is CAWSPRGQRAGAEAFF. The CDR3 DNA sequence: TGTGCCTGGAGTCCAAGGGGCCAACGGGCGGGGGCTGAAGCTTTCTTT.

The V and J genes are TRBV7-2 and TRBJ1-5; 9 nucleotides line up with TRBD1. This CDR3 contains 15 residues. Trimming at V came to 4 bases and at J to 7 bases, leaving 8 bases not matched to a gene. CDR1 and CDR2 from the germline V gene are SGHTA and FQGNSA. CDR3 sequence reads: CASSWTGAQSQPQHF. CDR3 nucleotides: TGTGCCAGCAGCTGGACAGGGGCTCAGAGCCAGCCCCAGCATTTT.

The J gene is TRBJ2-1, the V gene TRBV29-1; 16 bases are shared with TRBD2. CDR1 is SQVTM, CDR2 ANQGSEA, per germline. The junction had 13 bases not matched to a gene; V was cut back by 6 bases and J by 8 bases. The length of the CDR3 is 17 residues. CDR3 in amino acids: CSVKGTGTSGRVDEQFF. The CDR3 nucleotides read TGCAGCGTAAAGGGGACAGGGACTAGCGGGAGGGTTGATGAGCAGTTCTTC.

The chain recombines TRBV18 with TRBJ2-7; 13 bases align to TRBD2. Germline V CDR1 and CDR2: KGHSH, LQKENI. V was pared by 5 bases and J by 6 bases, with 4 bases of the junction left unmatched. The CDR3 is 14 amino acids. The CDR3 DNA reads TGTGCCAGCTCAGGACTAGCGGGGGTAGGCGAGCAGTACTTC. Encoded protein: CASSGLAGVGEQYF.

The V gene is TRBV14, the J gene TRBJ2-2, with a weak D call TRBD1 (5 bases). Trimming took 6 bases from V and 4 from J, leaving 15 bases between them. The germline CDR1 and CDR2 sequences are SGHDN and FVKESK. This CDR3 contains 15 residues. The CDR3 DNA is TGTGCCAGCAGTATAGGGGCCGGGTTCACCGGGGAGCTGTTTTTT. This encodes CASSIGAGFTGELFF.

The chain employs TRBV5-4 and TRBJ1-2; 9 bases are a match to TRBD1. V trimming: 2 bases; J trimming: 2 bases; junction bases outside the gene matches: 4. CDR3 size: 15 residues. The germline V gene encodes CDR1 SGHNT and CDR2 YYREEE (reference sequence). CDR3 sequence reads: CASSLPGTGNYGYTF. CDR3 in DNA: TGTGCCAGCAGCTTACCCGGGACAGGGAACTATGGCTACACCTTC.

This clone appeared a single time. This chain connects TRBV5-6 to TRBJ1-1; D might be TRBD1 (5 bases). Trimming cost V 0 bases and J 7 bases, with 10 bases left between them. Germline CDR1 is SGHDT and CDR2 is YYEEEE. This CDR3 region has 13 residues. The CDR3 protein is CASSLGQTIEAFF. Here the CDR3 DNA reads TGTGCCAGCAGCTTGGGACAGACGATTGAAGCTTTCTTT.

The rearrangement joins TRBV4-3 to TRBJ1-2, with TRBD1 identical over 7 bases. V shed 5 bases and J 4 bases; nucleotides not matched to a gene: 10. The CDR3 is 15 residues long. The germline CDR1 and CDR2 sequences are LGHNA and YSLEER. DNA for the CDR3: TGCGCCAGCAGCTCCCGGGACAGCCCTAGCTATGGCTACACCTTC. It specifies CASSSRDSPSYGYTF.

The chain has TRBV7-2 and TRBJ1-1, with 9 bases matching TRBD1. CDR1 and CDR2 (germline): SGHTA, FQGNSA. CDR3 length: 14 residues. J gave up 5 bases and V 5 bases, and 6 bases lay outside the gene matches. CDR3 sequence: CASSPYRGRTEAFF. The CDR3 DNA follows: TGTGCCAGCAGCCCCTACAGGGGGCGGACTGAAGCTTTCTTT.

The genes are TRBV4-1 and TRBJ2-7; 7 bases agree with TRBD2. The CDR3 length is 15 residues. The J segment lost 1 base and the V segment lost 0 bases, leaving 3 bases of the junction unmatched. CDR1 is MGHRA, CDR2 YSYEKL, per germline. The CDR3 protein is CASSQDLAASYEQYF. CDR3 nucleotides: TGCGCCAGCAGCCAAGACCTAGCGGCTTCCTACGAGCAGTACTTC.

Only a few counts were recorded for this clone. CDR3 sequence: CASSQELQGRKLFF. Written as DNA, the CDR3 is TGCGCCAGCAGCCAAGAACTACAGGGCCGAAAACTGTTTTTT. V usage is TRBV4-3 and J usage is TRBJ1-4; a possible D gene is TRBD1 (6 bases). Trimming cost V 0 bases and J 10 bases, with 12 bases left between them. Germline loops: CDR1 LGHNA, CDR2 YSLEER. The CDR3 spans 14 residues.

This clone was observed a single time. The chain employs TRBV4-3 and TRBJ1-5; 8 nucleotides align to TRBD1. Germline V lookup: CDR1 LGHNA, CDR2 YSLEER. The CDR3 contains 17 residues. V was pared by 4 bases and J by 3 bases, with 11 bases of the junction left unmatched. The CDR3 bases are TGCGCCAGCAGCCCCGGCCTGGCAGGGGGCTACAATCAGCCCCAGCATTTT. Translation: CASSPGLAGGYNQPQHF.

This rearrangement joins TRBV5-1 to TRBJ2-2, with 12 nucleotides matching TRBD1. J was trimmed by 6 bases and V by 1 base; bases with no gene match: 4. The germline V gene encodes CDR1 SGHRS and CDR2 YFSETQ. There are 16 residues in the CDR3. The CDR3 is CASSLLGQGAPGELFF. In nucleotides, the CDR3 is TGCGCCAGCAGCTTGTTGGGACAGGGGGCGCCCGGGGAGCTGTTTTTT. Looking up the rest from reference TRBV5-1 and TRBJ2-2 gives the full variable domain: KAGVTQTPRYLIKTRGQQVTLSCSPISGHRSVSWYQQTPGQGLQFLFEYFSETQRNKGNFPGRFSGRQFSNSRSEMNVSTLELGDSALYLCASSLLGQGAPGELFFGEGSRLTVL.

V usage is TRBV7-8 and J usage is TRBJ2-1, with D possibly being TRBD2 (5 bases). Germline values: CDR1 SGHVS, CDR2 FQNEAQ. Trimming pared 5 bases from V and 0 bases from J, leaving 11 bases between. The CDR3 is made up of 15 amino acids. CDR3 region: CASSTPTSSYNEQFF. CDR3 DNA sequence: TGTGCCAGCAGCACCCCCACTAGCTCCTACAATGAGCAGTTCTTC.

This chain joins TRBV4-2 and TRBJ1-2, with 7 bases fitting TRBD1. The V gene end was trimmed by 1 base and the J gene end by 4 bases; junction bases not matched to a gene: 6. The CDR3 is 15 amino acids. Looked up from germline, CDR1 is LGHNA and CDR2 is YNFKEQ. CDR3 sequence reads: CASSQGQGEVYGYTF. In nucleotides, the CDR3 is TGTGCCAGCAGCCAAGGACAGGGAGAAGTCTATGGCTACACCTTC.

This clone showed up just a few times. The CDR3 here is CSADEGETQYF. The CDR3 nucleotides are TGCAGTGCAGACGAGGGCGAGACCCAGTACTTC. The chain joins TRBV20-1 to TRBJ2-5; D possibly corresponds to TRBD2 (5 bases). Germline CDR1 and CDR2: DFQATT and SNEGSKA (reference sequence). The CDR3 runs to 11 residues. The ends were cut back, 6 bases at V and 5 bases at J, with 10 bases in the middle.

The J gene is TRBJ1-2, the V gene TRBV2, with a possible D match to TRBD1 (6 bases). The CDR3 is made up of 12 amino acids. Trimming pared 10 bases from V and 7 bases from J, leaving 16 bases between. Looked up from germline, CDR1 is SNHLY and CDR2 is FYNNEI. CDR3 DNA: TGTGCCACCGGGGGGGGGCAAGGTGGCTACACCTTC. Translation gives CATGGGQGGYTF.

V usage is TRBV7-9 and J usage is TRBJ1-4, with 8 nucleotides matching TRBD1. V lost 8 bases to trimming and J lost 7 bases; unmatched junction nucleotides: 9. Germline CDR1 is SEHNR and CDR2 is FQNEAQ (reference sequence). The CDR3 is made up of 14 amino acids. The CDR3 nucleotides are TGTGCCAGCCTTTCAGGGGGCGCAAGTGAAAAACTGTTTTTT. Amino acids: CASLSGGASEKLFF.

The V call is TRBV7-9, the J call TRBJ1-1, with a possible D match to TRBD1 (6 bases). V was pared by 5 bases and J by 8 bases, with 18 bases between. The CDR3 is 14 amino acids. Per the germline V gene, CDR1 is SEHNR and CDR2 is FQNEAQ (reference sequence). The DNA for the CDR3 is TGTGCCAGCAGCAATCCCGAAGCGACAGGAGAAGCTTTCTTT. Amino acid sequence: CASSNPEATGEAFF. Drawing the rest from reference TRBV7-9 and TRBJ1-1, the complete variable domain is DTGVSQNPRHKITKRGQNVTFRCDPISEHNRLYWYRQTLGQGPEFLTYFQNEAQLEKSRLLSDRFSAERPKGSFSTLEIQRTEQGDSAMYLCASSNPEATGEAFFGQGTRLTVV.

The chain joins TRBV30 to TRBJ2-3, with TRBD2 matching over 14 bases. After removal of 2 bases from V and 4 bases from J, the junction contained 5 bases not matched to a gene. The germline gives CDR1 GTSNPN, CDR2 SVGIG (reference sequence). The CDR3 covers 16 residues. CDR3 in amino acids: CAWSMGLAGVADTQYF. The CDR3 DNA follows: TGTGCCTGGAGTATGGGACTAGCGGGGGTCGCAGATACGCAGTATTTT.

This chain connects TRBV7-9 to TRBJ2-1, with 7 bases identical to TRBD2. Losses at the gene ends were 0 bases for V and 5 bases for J; bases not matched to a gene: 1. The CDR3 sequence is 14 residues long. Germline V gives CDR1 SEHNR, CDR2 FQNEAQ (reference sequence). CDR3 coding DNA: TGTGCCAGCAGCTTAGCGGGAGGGAACAATGAGCAGTTCTTC. It translates to CASSLAGGNNEQFF.